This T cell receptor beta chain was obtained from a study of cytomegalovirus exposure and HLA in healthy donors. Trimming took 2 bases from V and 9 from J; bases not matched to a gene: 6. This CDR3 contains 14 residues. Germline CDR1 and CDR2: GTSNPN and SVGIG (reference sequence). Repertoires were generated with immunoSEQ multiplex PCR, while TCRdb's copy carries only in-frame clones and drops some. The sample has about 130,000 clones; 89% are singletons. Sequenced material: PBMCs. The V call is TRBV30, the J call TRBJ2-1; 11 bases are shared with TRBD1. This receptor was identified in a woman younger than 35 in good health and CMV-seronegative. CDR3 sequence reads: CAWSLDRGPGEQFF. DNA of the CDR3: TGTGCCTGGAGTCTGGACAGGGGGCCTGGTGAGCAGTTCTTC.